The rows below give T cell receptor beta chains drawn from one sample of a study of blood T cells in healthy people across ages. One entry per CDR3 protein results from TCRdb running MiXCR on the 5' RACE reads. The table has more than 500,000 distinct CDR3 sequences, roughly a quarter seen once. Sequencing used blood. Receptors were obtained from a woman in her 70s in good health. The CDR3 runs from the conserved cysteine through the conserved F or W. The order of the fields is J gene, V gene, CDR3 protein.

TRBJ1-4 TRBV5-1 CASSPGGTNEKLFF
TRBJ1-2 TRBV6-1 CASTPGQGGYGYTF
TRBJ2-2 TRBV10-3 CAIRMDRIYANTGELFF
TRBJ2-7 TRBV7-9 CASSKGIRDAPGQEYEQYF
TRBJ2-5 TRBV5-6 CASNLTGGGETQYF
TRBJ2-3 TRBV10-3 CAISPNSGDTQYF
TRBJ2-7 TRBV13 CASRAKGGVYEQYF
TRBJ2-5 TRBV4-3 CASSQQNSRTQYF
TRBJ1-4 TRBV7-6 CASSLAPETAATNEKLFF
TRBJ1-2 TRBV20-1 CSARNRTRGQANYGYTF
TRBJ1-2 TRBV20-1 CSAPGWGADYGYAF
TRBJ2-2 TRBV9 CASSATGGIAGELFF
TRBJ2-4 TRBV7-2 CASSTGLVPNIRYF
TRBJ2-3 TRBV5-1 CASSPQLLITDTQYF
TRBJ2-7 TRBV7-6 CASSLNDAGGPYEQYF
TRBJ2-5 TRBV7-2 CASSLGTGEMSQYF
TRBJ2-3 TRBV7-2 CASSLWGRGPDTQYF
TRBJ2-7 TRBV6-5 CASRGPGTYEQYF
TRBJ2-1 TRBV2 CASRAVSSYNEQFF
TRBJ1-3 TRBV3-1 CASSQGSGAGNTIYF
TRBJ2-7 TRBV7-2 CASSLAGVSSYEQYF
TRBJ1-2 TRBV6-2/TRBV6-3 CASSKASGNYGYTF